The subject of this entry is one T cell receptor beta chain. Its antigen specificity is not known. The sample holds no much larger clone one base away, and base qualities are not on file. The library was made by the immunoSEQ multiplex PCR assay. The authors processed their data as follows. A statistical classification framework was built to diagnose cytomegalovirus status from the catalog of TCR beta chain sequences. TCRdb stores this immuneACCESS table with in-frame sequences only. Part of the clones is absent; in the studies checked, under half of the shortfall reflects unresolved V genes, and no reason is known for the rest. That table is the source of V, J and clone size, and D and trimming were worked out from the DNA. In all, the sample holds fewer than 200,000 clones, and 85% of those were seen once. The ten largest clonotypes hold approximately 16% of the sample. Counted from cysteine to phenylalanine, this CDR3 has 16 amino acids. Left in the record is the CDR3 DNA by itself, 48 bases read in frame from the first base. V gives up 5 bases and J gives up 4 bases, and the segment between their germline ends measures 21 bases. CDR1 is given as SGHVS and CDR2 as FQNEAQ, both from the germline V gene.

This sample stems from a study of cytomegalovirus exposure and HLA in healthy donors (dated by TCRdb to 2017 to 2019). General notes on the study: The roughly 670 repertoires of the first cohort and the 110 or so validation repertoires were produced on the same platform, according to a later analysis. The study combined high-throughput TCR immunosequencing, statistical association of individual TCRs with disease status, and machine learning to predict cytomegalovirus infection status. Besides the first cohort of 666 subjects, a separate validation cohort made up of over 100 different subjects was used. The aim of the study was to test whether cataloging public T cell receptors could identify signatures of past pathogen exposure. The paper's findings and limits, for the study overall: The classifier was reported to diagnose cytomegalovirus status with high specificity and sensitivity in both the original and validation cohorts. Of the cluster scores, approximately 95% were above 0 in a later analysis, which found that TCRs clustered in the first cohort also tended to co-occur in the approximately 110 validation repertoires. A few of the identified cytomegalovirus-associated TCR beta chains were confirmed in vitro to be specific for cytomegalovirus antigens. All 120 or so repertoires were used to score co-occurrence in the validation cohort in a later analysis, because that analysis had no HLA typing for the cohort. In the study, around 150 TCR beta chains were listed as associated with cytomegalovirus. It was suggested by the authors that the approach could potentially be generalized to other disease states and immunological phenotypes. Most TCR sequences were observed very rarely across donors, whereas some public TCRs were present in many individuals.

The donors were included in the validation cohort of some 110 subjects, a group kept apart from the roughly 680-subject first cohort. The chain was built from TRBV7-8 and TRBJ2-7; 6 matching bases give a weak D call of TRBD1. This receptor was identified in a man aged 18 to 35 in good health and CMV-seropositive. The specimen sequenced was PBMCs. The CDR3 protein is CASSPSGGSMNYEQYF. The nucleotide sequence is TGTGCCAGCAGCCCTTCTGGGGGCTCAATGAATTACGAGCAGTACTTC.